This T cell receptor (beta chain) was found in a study of post-analysis software for immune sequencing data. Study information: Relapsing-remitting, secondary progressive and progressive-relapsing forms of multiple sclerosis all featured among disease courses. The study, taken as a whole, reports: Five TRBV segments were significantly more frequent in patients than in controls. TRBV5-6, TRBV5-1 and TRBV20-1 were among these segments. A significant reduction in normalized Chao1 diversity was observed in multiple sclerosis patients versus controls. Samples from one preparation batch, clustered by F measure, grouped strongly together.

About this clonotype itself: Its antigen remains unidentified.

J was trimmed by 9 bases and V by 6 bases; bases with no gene match: 7. There are 13 residues in the CDR3. The TCR beta cDNA libraries carried unique molecular identifiers. TCRdb reprocessed the PCR reads with MiXCR, giving one entry per CDR3 protein. The table has 750,000 to 900,000 distinct CDR3 sequences, 40% to 55% seen once. The material sequenced was blood. The TCR originated in a girl aged 10 to 17 with multiple sclerosis. The rearrangement joins TRBV12-3 or TRBV12-4 to TRBJ2-4, with 8 bases identical to TRBD2. CDR3 DNA sequence: TGTGCCAGCAGCCATGGACTAGCCGGCATTCAGTACTTC. This translates into CASSHGLAGIQYF.